One sample yielded the 32 T cell receptor beta chains listed below, sequenced in a study of cytomegalovirus exposure and HLA in healthy donors. The study ran its PCR with 60 Vbeta and 13 Jbeta primers. The protocol was immunoSEQ multiplex PCR, while the TCRdb copy is restricted to in-frame clones and leaves out a portion. The data contain around 130,000 clones, about 79% of them singletons. Sequencing input: PBMCs. Every receptor here comes from a young woman in good health and CMV-seropositive.

The CDR3 DNA sequence: TGCGCCAGCAGCTCAACAGGGAACGACAATCAGCCCCAGCATTTT. This sequence encodes CASSSTGNDNQPQHF. The V and J genes are TRBV5-1 and TRBJ1-5, with D maybe TRBD1 (6 bases). This CDR3 comprises 15 residues. The germline V gene has CDR1 SGHRS and CDR2 YFSETQ. With 3 bases removed from V and 3 bases from J, the gap between germline ends came to 13 bases.

V and J are TRBV2 and TRBJ1-1, with D maybe TRBD1 (6 bases). Looked up from germline, CDR1 is SNHLY and CDR2 is FYNNEI. V was shortened by 9 bases and J by 4 bases, with 15 bases between the two germline ends. This CDR3 has 13 amino acids. In DNA form, the CDR3 reads TGTGCCAGAAACAGGGAAGGGAGCACTGAAGCTTTCTTT. Residues: CARNREGSTEAFF.

As DNA, the CDR3 is TGTGCCAGTAGTATAAAGGGAGGGGTCATGAACACTGAAGCTTTCTTT. Its translation: CASSIKGGVMNTEAFF. The gene calls are TRBV19 and TRBJ1-1; maybe TRBD1 (5 bases). The CDR3 is made up of 16 amino acids. V lost 2 bases and J 0 bases, leaving 13 bases between the germline ends. Germline loops: CDR1 LNHDA, CDR2 SQIVND (reference sequence).

The chain employs TRBV7-3 and TRBJ2-3; the match to TRBD2 covers 8 bases. Losses at the gene ends were 2 bases for V and 2 bases for J; bases not matched to a gene: 6. This CDR3 spans 16 amino acids. Germline assignment: CDR1 SGHTA and CDR2 FQGTGA. This CDR3 reads CASSLGAGGNTDTQYF. The CDR3 bases are TGTGCCAGCAGCTTAGGTGCGGGGGGAAACACAGATACGCAGTATTTT.

V gene TRBV5-1 combines with J gene TRBJ2-3, with D perhaps TRBD2 (6 bases). This CDR3 is built from 15 residues. V lost 4 bases and J 0 bases, leaving 12 bases between the germline ends. Per germline, CDR1 SGHRS and CDR2 YFSETQ. CDR3 in DNA: TGCGCCAGCAGCGCGGGGACCATCAGCACAGATACGCAGTATTTT. Protein: CASSAGTISTDTQYF.

The V gene is TRBV6-4, the J gene TRBJ2-2; D is unresolved. The CDR3 covers 15 residues. V shed 3 bases and J shed 0 bases, with 8 bases lying between them. Germline V lookup: CDR1 MRHNA, CDR2 SNTAGT. DNA for the CDR3: TGTGCCAGCAGTGATCGAGCGACGAACACCGGGGAGCTGTTTTTT. It specifies CASSDRATNTGELFF.

This clone was seen only once. V usage is TRBV7-3 and J usage is TRBJ2-1; 8 bases map to TRBD2. Germline V gene lookup returns CDR1 SGHTA and CDR2 FQGTGA. The V and J ends lost 1 base and 7 bases, in that order; junction bases with no gene match: 3. The length of the CDR3 is 14 residues. The CDR3 DNA sequence: TGTGCCAGCAGCTTAAAGGCTAGCGGGAATGAGCAGTTCTTC. Its translation is CASSLKASGNEQFF.

The CDR3 DNA reads TGTGCCAGCAGGGTAGCGGAACTTTACAATGAGCAGTTCTTC. This codes for CASRVAELYNEQFF. The chain recombines TRBV2 with TRBJ2-1, with a weak D call TRBD2 (6 bases). The CDR3 extends over 14 amino acids. V lost 6 bases and J lost 4, with 13 bases in between. From germline, CDR1 is SNHLY and CDR2 FYNNEI.

The chain recombines TRBV11-3 with TRBJ2-1; 7 bases match TRBD1. This CDR3 spans 13 amino acids. V lost 4 bases and J lost 7; bases outside the gene matches: 4. Germline CDR1 and CDR2: SGHNT and YENEEA. The DNA for the CDR3 is TGTGCCAGCAGCTCCCAGGGGGTAAATGAGCAGTTCTTC. As protein: CASSSQGVNEQFF.

The chain links TRBV6-1 to TRBJ1-4; no clear D. The germline V gene encodes CDR1 MNHNS and CDR2 SASEGT. The CDR3 loop spans 14 amino acids. V was trimmed by 8 bases and J by 0 bases, leaving 10 bases between them. The CDR3: CASSQSATNEKLFF. CDR3 bases: TGTGCCAGCTCTCAGTCCGCAACTAATGAAAAACTGTTTTTT.

V and J are TRBV4-1 and TRBJ2-5; the D gene is possibly TRBD2 (6 bases). CDR3 length: 16 residues. The germline gives CDR1 MGHRA, CDR2 YSYEKL. V lost 6 bases to trimming and J lost 5 bases, with 22 bases between them. Here the CDR3 reads CASRSSVLAGGETQYF. The DNA of the CDR3 is TGCGCCAGCAGGTCCTCTGTCCTAGCCGGAGGGGAGACCCAGTACTTC.

The chain is built from TRBV2 and TRBJ1-5, with unresolved D. Germline values: CDR1 SNHLY, CDR2 FYNNEI. Trimming removed 3 bases at V and 4 bases at J, with 7 bases between. There are 13 residues in the CDR3. The CDR3 sequence: CASSEEGNQPQHF. In nucleotides, the CDR3 is TGTGCCAGCAGTGAGGAGGGAAATCAGCCCCAGCATTTT.

The chain joins TRBV6-5 to TRBJ1-5; TRBD1 is a possible D gene (5 bases). V lost 1 base to trimming and J lost 4 bases, with 8 bases between them. The CDR3 covers 14 residues. Germline assignment: CDR1 MNHEY and CDR2 SVGAGI. For the CDR3, the DNA is TGTGCCAGCAGTTACTTGGCAGGGAATCAGCCCCAGCATTTT. Translated, it gives CASSYLAGNQPQHF.

This clone came up once. V and J are TRBV10-2 and TRBJ2-7; 10 bases are a match to TRBD2. Germline CDR1 is WSHSY and CDR2 is SAAADI. The V and J ends lost 10 bases and 2 bases, in that order; junction bases with no gene match: 5. This CDR3 has 13 amino acids. The CDR3 here is CATGTSDTYEQYF. For the CDR3, the DNA is TGCGCCACCGGGACTAGCGACACCTACGAGCAGTACTTC.

The chain uses TRBV9 and TRBJ1-1, with D hard to call. The CDR3 sequence is 13 residues long. Germline V gives CDR1 SGDLS, CDR2 YYNGEE. V was pared by 0 bases and J by 6 bases, with 9 bases between. The CDR3 DNA reads as TGTGCCAGCAGCGTAGGCAGGCTATCTGAAGCTTTCTTT. This translates into CASSVGRLSEAFF.

The chain links TRBV11-2 to TRBJ2-2, with D uncertain. Germline V CDR1 and CDR2: SGHAT, FQNNGV. The CDR3 contains 13 residues. Trimming left V 3 bases short and J 6 bases short, with 8 bases between. The CDR3 nucleotides are TGTGCCAGCAGCTTCCTTGAGGCCGGGGAGCTGTTTTTT. Translated, it gives CASSFLEAGELFF.

The chain has TRBV13 and TRBJ2-7, with D unresolved. CDR1 is PRHDT, CDR2 FYEKMQ, per germline (reference sequence). This CDR3 contains 14 residues. Between the trimmed V and J ends, which lost 2 bases and 0 bases, there was a span of 8 bases. CDR3 residues: CASSLKPSSYEQYF. CDR3 nucleotide sequence: TGTGCCAGCAGCTTAAAGCCTAGCTCCTACGAGCAGTACTTC. The entire variable domain, with the rest obtained from reference TRBV13 and TRBJ2-7, is as follows: AAGVIQSPRHLIKEKRETATLKCYPIPRHDTVYWYQQGPGQDPQFLISFYEKMQSDKGSIPDRFSAQQFSDYHSELNMSSLELGDSALYFCASSLKPSSYEQYFGPGTRLTVT.

The chain is built from TRBV4-1 and TRBJ1-1; TRBD1 aligns across 7 bases. Germline loops: CDR1 MGHRA, CDR2 YSYEKL. J was trimmed by 5 bases and V by 4 bases; bases with no gene match: 10. This CDR3 contains 15 residues. This chain's CDR3 is CASSLTQTGRTEAFF. CDR3 sequence (DNA): TGCGCCAGCAGCCTAACCCAGACAGGGCGGACTGAAGCTTTCTTT.

This sequence joins TRBV4-2 and TRBJ2-5; D is possibly TRBD2 (7 bases). Germline loops: CDR1 LGHNA, CDR2 YNFKEQ. V lost 1 base and J lost 4, with 16 bases in between. The CDR3 has 16 residues. In nucleotides, the CDR3 is TGTGCCAGCAGCCAAGTTGAGGGGGGGCCTGGAGAGACCCAGTACTTC. This encodes CASSQVEGGPGETQYF.

The chain recombines TRBV2 with TRBJ1-2; D call uncertain. This CDR3 is 15 amino acids long. Germline lookup yields CDR1 SNHLY and CDR2 FYNNEI. Trimming pared 2 bases from V and 0 bases from J, leaving 10 bases between. The CDR3 nucleotides are TGTGCCAGCAGTGAACCGGAGGTCCCTAACTATGGCTACACCTTC. Translating it yields CASSEPEVPNYGYTF.

This sequence joins TRBV4-1 and TRBJ2-7; 7 positions match TRBD1. The CDR3 has 17 amino acids. J was trimmed by 0 bases and V by 0 bases; bases with no gene match: 8. In germline, CDR1 is MGHRA, CDR2 YSYEKL. CDR3: CASSQETAGGSSYEQYF. CDR3 in DNA: TGCGCCAGCAGCCAAGAAACGGCAGGGGGTTCCTCCTACGAGCAGTACTTC.

This chain uses TRBV5-6 with TRBJ2-1, with D possibly being TRBD1 (6 bases). The CDR3 runs to 14 residues. The germline gives CDR1 SGHDT, CDR2 YYEEEE. Between the trimmed V and J ends, which lost 2 bases and 4 bases, there was a span of 10 bases. CDR3: CASSLGQGYNEQFF. CDR3 coding DNA: TGTGCCAGCAGCTTAGGTCAGGGGTACAATGAGCAGTTCTTC.

The chain couples TRBV7-9 to TRBJ2-5; 9 nucleotides line up with TRBD1. V gave up 2 bases and J gave up 9 bases; unmatched junction bases: 13. CDR1 is SEHNR, CDR2 FQNEAQ, per germline (reference sequence). CDR3 length: 16 residues. CDR3 sequence reads: CASSLKLGTGNRSQYF. CDR3 nucleotide sequence: TGTGCCAGCAGCTTAAAGCTGGGGACAGGGAATAGGTCCCAGTACTTC.

CDR3 residues: CASSHPRGVSYNEQFF. The CDR3 DNA sequence: TGTGCCAGCAGCCACCCCCGGGGGGTCTCCTACAATGAGCAGTTCTTC. This chain uses TRBV7-2 with TRBJ2-1; TRBD2 matches at 7 bases. CDR1 is SGHTA, CDR2 FQGNSA, per germline. V lost 5 bases and J lost 0; bases outside the gene matches: 7. The CDR3 sequence is 16 residues long.

In DNA form, the CDR3 reads TGTGCCAGCAGCGGGGGACTAGCGGAACATCGCGGTGGAAATGAGCAGTTCTTC. Protein sequence: CASSGGLAEHRGGNEQFF. The V and J genes are TRBV13 and TRBJ2-1, with 11 bases that match TRBD2. With V trimmed by 5 bases and J by 7 bases, 16 bases remained unmatched. The V gene's germline CDR1 is PRHDT and CDR2 FYEKMQ (reference sequence). The CDR3 totals 18 residues.

V usage is TRBV30 and J usage is TRBJ1-5, with TRBD1 matching over 7 bases. Germline CDR1 GTSNPN, CDR2 SVGIG (reference sequence). This CDR3 contains 16 residues. With 2 bases clipped from V and 1 base from J, the junction kept 8 bases outside the gene matches. The CDR3 DNA follows: TGTGCCTGGAGTTATACAGGGGATGAGAGCAATCAGCCCCAGCATTTT. Translation gives CAWSYTGDESNQPQHF.

This clone was seen only once. The J gene is TRBJ1-5, the V gene TRBV19, with D possibly matching TRBD1 (5 bases). The CDR3 length is 15 residues. The germline CDR1 and CDR2 sequences are LNHDA and SQIVND (reference sequence). V was shortened by 9 bases and J by 5 bases, with 20 bases between the two germline ends. CDR3 sequence reads: CASLPDSGTYQPQHF. The CDR3 DNA reads as TGTGCCAGCTTACCAGACAGTGGGACTTATCAGCCCCAGCATTTT.

This rearrangement joins TRBV4-1 to TRBJ1-3; D is perhaps TRBD1 (6 bases). Germline V CDR1 and CDR2: MGHRA, YSYEKL. The CDR3 sequence is 16 residues long. V lost 1 base to trimming and J lost 0 bases, with 10 bases between them. The CDR3 region has the DNA TGCGCCAGCAGCCAAGTGGTGGGGGCCTCTGGAAACACCATATATTTT. This translates into CASSQVVGASGNTIYF.

The chain employs TRBV6-5 and TRBJ1-1; D might be TRBD1 (5 bases). V shed 2 bases and J shed 4 bases, with 11 bases lying between them. Per germline, CDR1 MNHEY and CDR2 SVGAGI. The CDR3 contains 14 residues. CDR3 bases: TGTGCCAGCAGTTACGGCCAGGGATCCACTGAAGCTTTCTTT. It codes for CASSYGQGSTEAFF.

The chain recombines TRBV4-1 with TRBJ2-5; the D gene is possibly TRBD1 (5 bases). The CDR3 totals 16 residues. CDR1 is MGHRA and CDR2 is YSYEKL in the germline V gene. The ends were cut back, 1 base at V and 3 bases at J, with 15 bases in the middle. The CDR3 protein is CASSQVGAWIEETQYF. CDR3 DNA sequence: TGCGCCAGCAGCCAAGTTGGGGCATGGATAGAAGAGACCCAGTACTTC.

This sequence joins TRBV5-1 and TRBJ2-7; TRBD2 is a possible D gene (5 bases). CDR1 and CDR2 from the germline V gene are SGHRS and YFSETQ. The CDR3 is 14 residues long. Trimming removed 5 bases at V and 2 bases at J, with 14 bases between. The CDR3 nucleotides are TGCGCCAGCAGTCCGCCGGACTCGGCCTACGAGCAGTACTTC. This translates into CASSPPDSAYEQYF.

The chain couples TRBV18 to TRBJ1-5; TRBD1 matches 7 bases. The CDR3 loop spans 13 amino acids. J was trimmed by 6 bases and V by 3 bases; bases with no gene match: 2. Germline CDR1 and CDR2: KGHSH and LQKENI. CDR3 DNA: TGTGCCAGCTCACCCGACAGGGTTCAGCCCCAGCATTTT. Protein sequence: CASSPDRVQPQHF.